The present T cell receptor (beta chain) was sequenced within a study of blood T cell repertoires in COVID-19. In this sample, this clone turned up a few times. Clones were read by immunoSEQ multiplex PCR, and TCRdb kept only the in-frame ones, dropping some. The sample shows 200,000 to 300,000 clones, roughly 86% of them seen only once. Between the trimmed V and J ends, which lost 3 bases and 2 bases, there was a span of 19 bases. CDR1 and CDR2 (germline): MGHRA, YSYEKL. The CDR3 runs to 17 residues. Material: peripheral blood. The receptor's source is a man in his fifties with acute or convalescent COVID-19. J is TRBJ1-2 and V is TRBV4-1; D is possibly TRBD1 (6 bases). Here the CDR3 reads CASSHKNNRDGNYGYTF. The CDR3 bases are TGCGCCAGCAGCCACAAAAATAACAGGGATGGGAACTATGGCTACACCTTC.